This T cell receptor beta chain was documented in a study of T cell repertoires in cytomegalovirus infection. Study at large: TCR beta signatures that were public indicated CMV infection and matching HLA type. Study outcomes and limitations: Frequencies of public TCR beta families were cumulated, and this identified carriers of CMV plus the relevant HLA.

With regard to this clonotype: Its antigen is not identified.

One entry per CDR3 protein results from TCRdb running MiXCR on the reads. This table has around 120,000 distinct CDR3 sequences, 8% to 9% appearing once. The CDR3 has 16 residues. Germline loops: CDR1 SGHVS, CDR2 FNYEAQ. Trimming removed 5 bases from V and 0 bases from J; junction bases left unmatched: 8. The receptor was derived from a human donor in good health (CMV status not recorded). Some clones in this sample may be carry-over from other donors' samples. The material sequenced was PBMCs. This chain links TRBV7-6 with TRBJ2-3, with 7 bases fitting TRBD1. CDR3 in DNA: TGTGCCAGCAGCACCAGGACAGGCTCTAGCACAGATACGCAGTATTTT. This translates into CASSTRTGSSTDTQYF.